These T cell receptor beta chains were read from a single sample in a study of somatic mutations in cytotoxic T cells in rheumatoid arthritis. Sequenced by immunoSEQ multiplex PCR; TCRdb stores in-frame clones only, minus some. The repertoire holds 15,000 to 20,000 clones, with less than 80% as singletons. Material: CD8+ T cells sorted from blood. Receptor source: a man aged 60-69 years in good health. Each CDR3 is given with its conserved first and last residue. Each record gives: D gene, clone size, J gene, V gene, CDR3 protein, CDR3 DNA. The D gene is left open where the match is weak. Size is stated for part of the rows, as once, few or many counts, or as a class when the clone is expanded.

D: -
size: -
J: TRBJ2-3
V: TRBV7-6
CDR3: CASSLVGATDTQYF
DNA: TGTGCCAGCAGCTTAGTAGGGGCCACAGATACGCAGTATTTT

D: -
size: -
J: TRBJ1-1
V: TRBV4-1
CDR3: CASSAITGTEAFF
DNA: TGCGCCAGCAGCGCAATAACAGGGACTGAAGCTTTCTTT

D: TRBD2
size: -
J: TRBJ2-7
V: TRBV4-1
CDR3: CASSQDSGGRYEQYF
DNA: TGCGCCAGCAGCCAAGATTCTGGCGGGAGATACGAGCAGTACTTC

D: -
size: -
J: TRBJ1-6
V: TRBV2
CDR3: CASSLQEVGPNSPLHF
DNA: TGTGCCAGCAGTTTACAGGAAGTTGGACCTAATTCACCCCTCCACTTT

D: -
size: few
J: TRBJ1-5
V: TRBV6-6
CDR3: CASGGVGSNQPQHF
DNA: TGTGCCAGCGGCGGGGTTGGCAGCAATCAGCCCCAGCATTTT

D: TRBD2
size: -
J: TRBJ2-3
V: TRBV6-5
CDR3: CASSYLGRGTDTQYF
DNA: TGTGCCAGCAGTTACCTTGGGAGGGGAACAGATACGCAGTATTTT

D: -
size: few
J: TRBJ2-7
V: TRBV6-5
CDR3: CASGLNSYEQYF
DNA: TGTGCCAGCGGTCTAAACTCCTACGAGCAGTACTTC

D: TRBD2
size: -
J: TRBJ2-1
V: TRBV5-5
CDR3: CASSFGGGNEQFF
DNA: TGTGCCAGCAGCTTTGGGGGGGGGAATGAGCAGTTCTTC

D: TRBD2
size: -
J: TRBJ2-1
V: TRBV27
CDR3: CASAGEVLAGGLDNEQFF
DNA: TGTGCCAGCGCGGGGGAGGTATTAGCGGGGGGTCTTGACAATGAGCAGTTCTTC

D: TRBD1
size: -
J: TRBJ2-7
V: TRBV27
CDR3: CASSLLGQGDDEQYF
DNA: TGTGCCAGCAGTTTACTGGGACAGGGGGACGACGAGCAGTACTTC

D: -
size: -
J: TRBJ1-2
V: TRBV6-5
CDR3: CASMTTVYGYTF
DNA: TGTGCCAGCATGACAACGGTCTATGGCTACACCTTC

D: -
size: -
J: TRBJ2-7
V: TRBV5-1
CDR3: CASSLEDSRSYEQYF
DNA: TGCGCCAGCAGCTTGGAAGATAGCCGGAGCTACGAGCAGTACTTC

D: -
size: once
J: TRBJ2-1
V: TRBV7-2
CDR3: CASSGAGSYNEQFF
DNA: TGTGCCAGCAGTGGGGCCGGCTCCTACAATGAGCAGTTCTTC

D: TRBD2
size: -
J: TRBJ2-7
V: TRBV4-1
CDR3: CASSPIAGGGSEQYF
DNA: TGCGCCAGCAGTCCAATAGCGGGAGGGGGCTCCGAGCAGTACTTC

D: -
size: -
J: TRBJ1-4
V: TRBV30
CDR3: CAWSVRLQGGEKLFF
DNA: TGTGCCTGGAGTGTACGATTACAGGGAGGGGAAAAACTGTTTTTT

D: -
size: -
J: TRBJ1-4
V: TRBV6-5
CDR3: CASSYEGATNEKLFF
DNA: TGTGCCAGCAGTTACGAGGGGGCAACTAATGAAAAACTGTTTTTT

D: TRBD1
size: once
J: TRBJ1-5
V: TRBV5-1
CDR3: CASRLGQGSNQPQHF
DNA: TGCGCCAGCAGACTCGGACAGGGTAGCAATCAGCCCCAGCATTTT

D: TRBD2
size: few
J: TRBJ2-7
V: TRBV19
CDR3: CASSSAWTSGLTSYEQYF
DNA: TGTGCCAGTAGTTCCGCCTGGACTAGCGGTCTTACCTCCTACGAGCAGTACTTC

D: TRBD1
size: -
J: TRBJ2-3
V: TRBV5-5
CDR3: CASSTGQGVPTDTQYF
DNA: TGTGCCAGCAGCACAGGACAGGGGGTCCCCACAGATACGCAGTATTTT

D: -
size: -
J: TRBJ1-5
V: TRBV5-6
CDR3: CASSLGRGQPQHF
DNA: TGTGCCAGCAGCTTGGGGAGGGGCCAGCCCCAGCATTTT

D: TRBD1
size: -
J: TRBJ2-5
V: TRBV19
CDR3: CASRGRDREETQYF
DNA: TGTGCCAGTAGGGGCCGGGACAGAGAAGAGACCCAGTACTTC

D: -
size: -
J: TRBJ2-4
V: TRBV6-5
CDR3: CASSYAAGLKNIQYF
DNA: TGTGCCAGCAGTTACGCCGCGGGACTTAAAAACATTCAGTACTTC

D: TRBD1
size: few
J: TRBJ2-7
V: TRBV4-1
CDR3: CASSPRGQGSREQYF
DNA: TGCGCCAGCAGCCCGAGGGGACAGGGGTCCCGCGAGCAGTACTTC

D: TRBD1
size: -
J: TRBJ1-1
V: TRBV27
CDR3: CASSTRGVRAEAFF
DNA: TGTGCCAGCAGTACCAGGGGGGTAAGGGCTGAAGCTTTCTTT

D: TRBD2
size: -
J: TRBJ2-1
V: TRBV27
CDR3: CASGTSGDNEQFF
DNA: TGTGCCAGCGGGACTAGCGGTGACAATGAGCAGTTCTTC

D: -
size: -
J: TRBJ1-1
V: TRBV4-1
CDR3: CASSHPDRMSTEAFF
DNA: TGCGCCAGCAGCCACCCGGACAGAATGAGTACTGAAGCTTTCTTT

D: TRBD1
size: -
J: TRBJ2-3
V: TRBV10-3
CDR3: CAITSGQGTDTQYF
DNA: TGTGCCATCACCTCGGGACAGGGAACAGATACGCAGTATTTT

D: TRBD2
size: -
J: TRBJ2-3
V: TRBV4-3
CDR3: CASSEETGGVDTQYF
DNA: TGCGCCAGCAGCGAAGAGACGGGGGGGGTGGATACGCAGTATTTT

D: -
size: -
J: TRBJ2-3
V: TRBV11-2
CDR3: CASSLAPQDTQYF
DNA: TGTGCCAGCAGCTTAGCACCCCAGGATACGCAGTATTTT

D: -
size: -
J: TRBJ2-3
V: TRBV6-5
CDR3: CASSYNDRPSTDTQYF
DNA: TGTGCCAGCAGTTACAACGACAGGCCAAGCACAGATACGCAGTATTTT

D: -
size: few
J: TRBJ1-5
V: TRBV19
CDR3: CASSIMGPQPQHF
DNA: TGTGCCAGTAGTATTATGGGGCCTCAGCCCCAGCATTTT

D: -
size: -
J: TRBJ2-1
V: TRBV27
CDR3: CASTIPGVPNEQFF
DNA: TGTGCCAGCACGATACCGGGAGTACCGAATGAGCAGTTCTTC

D: TRBD1
size: -
J: TRBJ2-5
V: TRBV6-1
CDR3: CASSDPGTGGPKGETQYF
DNA: TGTGCCAGCAGTGATCCCGGGACAGGGGGGCCTAAGGGCGAGACCCAGTACTTC

D: -
size: -
J: TRBJ2-7
V: TRBV6-5
CDR3: CASSYSGDSYEQYF
DNA: TGTGCCAGCAGTTACTCGGGCGACAGCTACGAGCAGTACTTC

D: -
size: medium-sized
J: TRBJ2-7
V: TRBV18
CDR3: CASSPLPGQTTYEQYF
DNA: TGTGCCAGCTCACCCTTACCGGGACAAACCACCTACGAGCAGTACTTC

D: -
size: medium-sized
J: TRBJ1-6
V: TRBV2
CDR3: CASSEIPIGQNSPLHF
DNA: TGTGCCAGCAGTGAAATTCCGATCGGACAGAATTCACCCCTCCACTTT

D: -
size: -
J: TRBJ2-3
V: TRBV6-5
CDR3: CASSLWRLTDTQYF
DNA: TGTGCCAGCAGTCTATGGAGGCTCACAGATACGCAGTATTTT

D: TRBD1
size: -
J: TRBJ1-5
V: TRBV19
CDR3: CASRRGTGGSNQPQHF
DNA: TGTGCCAGTAGGAGGGGGACAGGGGGTAGCAATCAGCCCCAGCATTTT

D: TRBD1
size: -
J: TRBJ2-2
V: TRBV19
CDR3: CASSPTGGGTGELFF
DNA: TGTGCCAGTAGTCCTACAGGGGGCGGCACCGGGGAGCTGTTTTTT

D: -
size: few
J: TRBJ1-1
V: TRBV7-8
CDR3: CASSLDGILGAFF
DNA: TGTGCCAGCAGCTTAGACGGGATTTTAGGAGCTTTCTTT

D: TRBD1
size: -
J: TRBJ2-7
V: TRBV18
CDR3: CASSPPGQGAYEQYF
DNA: TGTGCCAGCTCACCACCCGGACAGGGGGCCTACGAGCAGTACTTC

D: TRBD2
size: -
J: TRBJ2-1
V: TRBV11-2
CDR3: CASSLWGTSANEQFF
DNA: TGTGCCAGCAGCTTATGGGGGACTAGCGCCAATGAGCAGTTCTTC

D: -
size: once
J: TRBJ1-5
V: TRBV6-5
CDR3: CASSLFESSNQPQHF
DNA: TGTGCCAGCAGCCTTTTTGAGAGTAGCAATCAGCCCCAGCATTTT

D: -
size: -
J: TRBJ2-7
V: TRBV7-9
CDR3: CASSLASHPRF
DNA: TGTGCCAGCAGCTTAGCGTCCCACCCACGGTTC

D: -
size: once
J: TRBJ2-7
V: TRBV29-1
CDR3: CSVPRAGLGEQYF
DNA: TGCAGCGTCCCCCGGGCAGGGTTGGGCGAGCAGTACTTC